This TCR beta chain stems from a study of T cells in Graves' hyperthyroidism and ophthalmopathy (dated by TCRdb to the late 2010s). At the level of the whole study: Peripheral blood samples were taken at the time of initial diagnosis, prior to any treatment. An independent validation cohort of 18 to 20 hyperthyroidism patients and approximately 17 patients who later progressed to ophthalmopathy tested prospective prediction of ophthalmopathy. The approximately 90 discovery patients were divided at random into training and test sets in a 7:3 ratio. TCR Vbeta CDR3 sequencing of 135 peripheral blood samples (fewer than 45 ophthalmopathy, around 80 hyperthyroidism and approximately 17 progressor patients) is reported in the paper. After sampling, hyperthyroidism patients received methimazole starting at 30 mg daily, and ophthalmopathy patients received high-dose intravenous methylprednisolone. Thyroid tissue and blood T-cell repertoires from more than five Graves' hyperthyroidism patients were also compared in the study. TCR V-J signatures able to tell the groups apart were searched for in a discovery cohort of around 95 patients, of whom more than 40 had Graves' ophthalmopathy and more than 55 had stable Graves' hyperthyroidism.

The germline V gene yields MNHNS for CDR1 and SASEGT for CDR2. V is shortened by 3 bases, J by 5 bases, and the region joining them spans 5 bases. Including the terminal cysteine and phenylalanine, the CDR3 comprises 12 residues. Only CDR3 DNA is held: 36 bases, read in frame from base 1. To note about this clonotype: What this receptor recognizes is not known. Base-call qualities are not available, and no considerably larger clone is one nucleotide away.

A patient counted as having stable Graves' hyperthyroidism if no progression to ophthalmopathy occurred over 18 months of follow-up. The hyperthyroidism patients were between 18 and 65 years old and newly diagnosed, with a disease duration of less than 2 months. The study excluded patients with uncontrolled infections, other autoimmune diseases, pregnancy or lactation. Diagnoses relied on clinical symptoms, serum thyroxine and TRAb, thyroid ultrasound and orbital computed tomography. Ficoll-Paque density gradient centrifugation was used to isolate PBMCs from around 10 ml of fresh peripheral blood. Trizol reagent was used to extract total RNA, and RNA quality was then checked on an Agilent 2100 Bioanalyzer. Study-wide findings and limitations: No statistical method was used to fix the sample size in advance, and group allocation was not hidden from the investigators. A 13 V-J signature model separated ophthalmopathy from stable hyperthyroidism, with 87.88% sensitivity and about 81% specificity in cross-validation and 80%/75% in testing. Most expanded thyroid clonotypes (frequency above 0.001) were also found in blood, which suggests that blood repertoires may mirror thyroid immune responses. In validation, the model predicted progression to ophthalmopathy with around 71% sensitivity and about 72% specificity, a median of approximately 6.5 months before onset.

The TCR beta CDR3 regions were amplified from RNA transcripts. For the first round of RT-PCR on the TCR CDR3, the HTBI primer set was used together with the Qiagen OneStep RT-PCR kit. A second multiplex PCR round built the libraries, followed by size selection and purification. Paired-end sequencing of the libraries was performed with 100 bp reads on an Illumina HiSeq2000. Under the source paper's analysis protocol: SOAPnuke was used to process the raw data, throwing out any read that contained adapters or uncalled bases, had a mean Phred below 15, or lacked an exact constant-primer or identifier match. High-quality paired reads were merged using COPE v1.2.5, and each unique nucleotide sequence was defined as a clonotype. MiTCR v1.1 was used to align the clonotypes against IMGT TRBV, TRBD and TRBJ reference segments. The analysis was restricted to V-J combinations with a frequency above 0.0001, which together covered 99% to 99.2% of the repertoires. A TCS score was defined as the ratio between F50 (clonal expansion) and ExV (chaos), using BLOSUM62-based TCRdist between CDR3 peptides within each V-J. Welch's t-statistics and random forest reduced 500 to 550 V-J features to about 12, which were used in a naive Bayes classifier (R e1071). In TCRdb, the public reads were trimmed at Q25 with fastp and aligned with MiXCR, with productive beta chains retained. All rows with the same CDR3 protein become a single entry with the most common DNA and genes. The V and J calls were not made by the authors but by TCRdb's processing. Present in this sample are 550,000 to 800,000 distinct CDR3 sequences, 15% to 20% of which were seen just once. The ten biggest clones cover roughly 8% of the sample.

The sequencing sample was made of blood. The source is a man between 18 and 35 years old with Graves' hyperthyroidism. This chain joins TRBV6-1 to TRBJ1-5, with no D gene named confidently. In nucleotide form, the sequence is TGTGCCAGCAGTGATTACTATCAGCCCCAGCATTTT. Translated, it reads CASSDYYQPQHF.